This entry lists 9 T cell receptor beta chains sequenced from one sample in a study of blood T cell repertoires in COVID-19. This table comes from immunoSEQ multiplex PCR, and its TCRdb copy is limited to in-frame clones, with some not included. The top ten hold 8% to 9.5% of the sample, which has some 45,000 clones, 85% to 95% seen once. The sequenced sample consisted of peripheral blood. These receptors all stem from a man aged 50 or older with active COVID-19.

This chain connects TRBV12-3 or TRBV12-4 to TRBJ2-7, with TRBD2 identical over 12 bases. The trim removed 6 bases at V and 4 bases at J, leaving 1 base unmatched. The CDR3 loop spans 13 amino acids. Written as DNA, the CDR3 is TGTGCCAGCAGCCTAGCGGGAGGGTACGAGCAGTACTTC. Its translation: CASSLAGGYEQYF.

In nucleotides, the CDR3 is TGTGCCAGTAGTATAGATCTGGAGACGGATGGCTACACCTTC. This sequence encodes CASSIDLETDGYTF. The V gene is TRBV19, the J gene TRBJ1-2; D is unclear. The CDR3 consists of 14 residues. Germline-derived CDR1 and CDR2 are LNHDA and SQIVND (reference sequence). V gave up 0 bases and J gave up 6 bases, with 11 bases separating them.

V usage is TRBV29-1 and J usage is TRBJ2-1; D is undetermined. This CDR3 region has 14 residues. Germline values: CDR1 SQVTM, CDR2 ANQGSEA. The V end was cut by 5 bases, the J end by 1 base, with 12 bases between. Here the CDR3 DNA reads TGCAGCGTTTTAAGTAGTGAATCCTACAATGAGCAGTTCTTC. This encodes CSVLSSESYNEQFF.

This sequence joins TRBV28 and TRBJ1-1; 8 positions match TRBD1. V was clipped by 3 bases and J by 3 bases; unmatched bases: 6. Germline V gives CDR1 MDHEN, CDR2 SYDVKM. The CDR3 covers 15 residues. In DNA, the CDR3 is TGTGCCAGCAGTTTTGTCAGGGGGCGATACACTGAAGCTTTCTTT. It specifies CASSFVRGRYTEAFF.

The V gene is TRBV6-6, the J gene TRBJ2-7, with D possibly matching TRBD2 (5 bases). This CDR3 is built from 14 residues. Trimming stripped 5 bases from V and 7 bases from J, with 18 bases between. Germline V gene sequence: CDR1 MNHNY, CDR2 SVGAGI (reference sequence). CDR3 nucleotides: TGTGCCAGCAGTCTGGACTTGGTCCCTCGTGAGCAGTACTTC. It yields the protein CASSLDLVPREQYF.

This rearrangement joins TRBV6-5 to TRBJ2-7; D perhaps matches TRBD1 (7 bases). Trimming stripped 0 bases from V and 2 bases from J, with 14 bases between. The CDR3 extends over 16 amino acids. Germline CDR1 reads MNHEY; CDR2 reads SVGAGI. CDR3 region: CASSYSNQGGPYEQYF. The CDR3, as DNA: TGTGCCAGCAGTTACTCGAATCAGGGGGGCCCCTACGAGCAGTACTTC.

The chain carries TRBV6-1 and TRBJ1-5, with 7 bases aligning to TRBD1. Germline V gene lookup returns CDR1 MNHNS and CDR2 SASEGT. J lost 0 bases, V lost 0 bases, and 5 bases had no gene match. The CDR3 loop spans 17 amino acids. The CDR3 spells CASSEASGGPSNQPQHF. As DNA, the CDR3 is TGTGCCAGCAGTGAAGCTTCAGGGGGGCCTAGCAATCAGCCCCAGCATTTT.

The chain links TRBV3-1 (or the pseudogene TRBV3-2) to TRBJ2-1; unclear D gene. Trimming took off 2 bases at V and 8 bases at J, with 10 bases between the two ends. Germline values: CDR1 LGHDT, CDR2 YNNKEL (reference sequence). There are 13 residues in the CDR3. The CDR3 is CASSQNLDDEQFF. CDR3 nucleotide sequence: TGTGCCAGCAGCCAAAACCTAGACGATGAGCAGTTCTTC.

This chain links TRBV7-9 with TRBJ2-4; TRBD2 matches 7 bases. The CDR3 is 12 residues long. After removal of 5 bases from V and 6 bases from J, the junction contained 1 base not matched to a gene. The V gene's germline CDR1 is SEHNR and CDR2 FQNEAQ (reference sequence). The CDR3: CASSPGGNIQYF. The CDR3 coding sequence is TGTGCCAGCAGCCCGGGAGGAAACATTCAGTACTTC.